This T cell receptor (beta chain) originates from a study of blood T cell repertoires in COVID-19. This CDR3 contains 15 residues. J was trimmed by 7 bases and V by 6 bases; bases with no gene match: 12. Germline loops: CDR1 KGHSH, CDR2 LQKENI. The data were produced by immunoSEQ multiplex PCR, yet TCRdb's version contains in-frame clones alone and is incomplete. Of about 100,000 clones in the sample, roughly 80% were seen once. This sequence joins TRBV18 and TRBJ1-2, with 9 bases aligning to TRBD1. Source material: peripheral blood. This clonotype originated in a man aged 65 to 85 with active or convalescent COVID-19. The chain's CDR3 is CASSPGQGLLGGYTF. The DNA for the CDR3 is TGTGCCAGCTCTCCCGGACAGGGGCTCTTGGGTGGCTACACCTTC.